The 4 T cell receptor beta chains presented below share a single source sample, sequenced in a study of PD-L1 blockade in urothelial cancer. The table came from immunoSEQ multiplex PCR; TCRdb's copy has only in-frame clones and leaves some out. The top ten clones hold approximately 3.1% of a sample with 29,000 or so clones, around 87% of them seen once. This specimen consisted of PBMCs, obtained around atezolizumab (anti-PD-L1) treatment. The receptors here all came from a man between 45 and 60 years old with urothelial cancer.

The chain recombines TRBV27 with TRBJ2-7; 8 nucleotides match TRBD2. V was clipped by 6 bases and J by 3 bases; unmatched bases: 13. The CDR3 covers 16 residues. From germline, CDR1 is MNHEY and CDR2 SMNVEV (reference sequence). CDR3 DNA sequence: TGTGCCAGCAGCCCCCTTACCGGGACTAGTAACTACGAGCAGTACTTC. It translates to CASSPLTGTSNYEQYF.

The chain couples TRBV11-2 to TRBJ2-3; the D gene is possibly TRBD2 (6 bases). The V gene lost 5 bases and the J gene lost 5 bases, with 17 bases spanning the gap. Germline loops: CDR1 SGHAT, CDR2 FQNNGV. The CDR3 spans 15 residues. The DNA of the CDR3 is TGTGCCAGCAGCGTCACTAGCACGGTCGGAGATACGCAGTATTTT. Protein sequence: CASSVTSTVGDTQYF.

CDR3 coding DNA: TGCAGCGTTTTACCAGGTCAAACTGGAAACACCATATATTTT. Translated: CSVLPGQTGNTIYF. V and J are TRBV29-1 and TRBJ1-3; D unclear. Trimming took off 5 bases at V and 2 bases at J, with 13 bases between the two ends. The CDR3 covers 14 residues. Germline values: CDR1 SQVTM, CDR2 ANQGSEA.

This clone turned up a few times. This chain links TRBV4-1 with TRBJ1-5; D is possibly TRBD1 (6 bases). Between the trimmed V and J ends, which lost 3 bases and 2 bases, there was a span of 11 bases. CDR1 and CDR2 (germline): MGHRA, YSYEKL. The CDR3 is made up of 15 amino acids. As DNA, the CDR3 is TGCGCCAGCAGCCAGGAGACAGGTGGCAATCAGCCCCAGCATTTT. The encoded protein is CASSQETGGNQPQHF.